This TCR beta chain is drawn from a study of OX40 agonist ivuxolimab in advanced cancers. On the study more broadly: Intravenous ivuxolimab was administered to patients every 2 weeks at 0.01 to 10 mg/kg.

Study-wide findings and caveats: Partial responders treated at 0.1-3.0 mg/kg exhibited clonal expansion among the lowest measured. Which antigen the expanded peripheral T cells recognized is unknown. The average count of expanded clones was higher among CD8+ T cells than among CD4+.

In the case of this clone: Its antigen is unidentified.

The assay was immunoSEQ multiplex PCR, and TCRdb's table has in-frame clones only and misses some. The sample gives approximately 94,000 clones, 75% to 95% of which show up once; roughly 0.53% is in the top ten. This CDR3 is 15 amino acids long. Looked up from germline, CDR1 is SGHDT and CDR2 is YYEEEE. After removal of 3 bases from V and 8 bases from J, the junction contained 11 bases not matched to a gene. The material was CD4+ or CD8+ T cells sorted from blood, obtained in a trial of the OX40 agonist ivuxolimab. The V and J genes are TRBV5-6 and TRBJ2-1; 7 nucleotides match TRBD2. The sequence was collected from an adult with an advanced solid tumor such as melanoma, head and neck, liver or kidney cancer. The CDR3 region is CASSSLSRELDEQFF. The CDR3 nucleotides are TGTGCCAGCAGCTCACTCTCGCGGGAGCTCGATGAGCAGTTCTTC.